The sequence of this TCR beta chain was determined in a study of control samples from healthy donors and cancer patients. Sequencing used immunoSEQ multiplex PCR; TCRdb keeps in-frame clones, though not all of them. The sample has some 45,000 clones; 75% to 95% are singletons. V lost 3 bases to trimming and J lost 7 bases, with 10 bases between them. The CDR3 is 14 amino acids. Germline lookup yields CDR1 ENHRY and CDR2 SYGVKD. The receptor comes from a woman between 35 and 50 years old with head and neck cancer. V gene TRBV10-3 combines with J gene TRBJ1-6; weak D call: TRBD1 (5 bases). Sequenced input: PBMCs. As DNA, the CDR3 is TGTGCCATCAGTGAAGACAGAGTCAATTCACCCCTCCACTTT. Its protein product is CAISEDRVNSPLHF.